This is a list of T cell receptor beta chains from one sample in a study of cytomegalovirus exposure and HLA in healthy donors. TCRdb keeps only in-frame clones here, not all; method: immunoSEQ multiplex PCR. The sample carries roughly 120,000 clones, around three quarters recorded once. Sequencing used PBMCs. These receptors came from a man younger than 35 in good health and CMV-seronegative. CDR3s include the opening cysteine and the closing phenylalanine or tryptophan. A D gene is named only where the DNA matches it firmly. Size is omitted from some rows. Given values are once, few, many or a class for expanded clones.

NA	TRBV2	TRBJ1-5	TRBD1	CASRGRTGGVQPQHF	TGTGCCAGCAGGGGAAGGACAGGGGGCGTACAGCCCCAGCATTTT
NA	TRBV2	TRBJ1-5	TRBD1	CASRFDRAQPQHF	TGTGCCAGCAGGTTTGACAGGGCCCAGCCCCAGCATTTT
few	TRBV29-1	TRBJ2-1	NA	CSVVAPNEQFF	TGCAGCGTGGTAGCTCCCAATGAGCAGTTCTTC
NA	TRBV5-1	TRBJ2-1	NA	CASSFGETYNEQFF	TGCGCCAGCAGCTTTGGGGAGACCTACAATGAGCAGTTCTTC
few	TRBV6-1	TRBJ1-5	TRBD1	CASSWDRGNQPQHF	TGTGCCAGCAGCTGGGACAGGGGCAATCAGCCCCAGCATTTT
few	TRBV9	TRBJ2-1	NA	CASSVGGPPEQFF	TGTGCCAGCAGCGTAGGGGGCCCTCCTGAGCAGTTCTTC
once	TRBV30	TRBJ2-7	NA	CAWSVREEQYF	TGTGCCTGGAGTGTACGGGAAGAGCAGTACTTC
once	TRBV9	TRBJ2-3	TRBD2	CASSRTSGTDTQYF	TGTGCCAGCAGTAGGACTAGCGGAACAGATACGCAGTATTTT
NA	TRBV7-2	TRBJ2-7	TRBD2	CASSLSVTSGTYEQYF	TGTGCCAGCAGCTTATCAGTTACTAGCGGGACCTACGAGCAGTACTTC
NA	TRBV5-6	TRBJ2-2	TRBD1	CASSLGQGAHTGELFF	TGTGCCAGCAGCTTGGGACAGGGGGCGCACACCGGGGAGCTGTTTTTT
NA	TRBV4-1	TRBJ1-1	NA	CASSQGQNEAFF	TGCGCCAGCAGCCAAGGGCAGAATGAAGCTTTCTTT
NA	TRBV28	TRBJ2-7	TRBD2	CASSLVASGSLYEQYF	TGTGCCAGCAGTTTGGTGGCTAGCGGATCTCTCTACGAGCAGTACTTC
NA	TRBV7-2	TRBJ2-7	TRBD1	CASSSPGTGSHEQYF	TGTGCCAGCAGCTCTCCCGGGACAGGGTCACACGAGCAGTACTTC
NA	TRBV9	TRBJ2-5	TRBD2	CASSVEISGKETQYF	TGTGCCAGCAGCGTAGAGATTAGCGGGAAAGAGACCCAGTACTTC
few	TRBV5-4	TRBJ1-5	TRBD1	CASSLDRGSNQPQHF	TGTGCCAGCAGCTTGGACAGGGGAAGCAATCAGCCCCAGCATTTT
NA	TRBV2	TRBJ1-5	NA	CASSAERNQPQHF	TGTGCCAGCAGTGCGGAGCGGAATCAGCCCCAGCATTTT
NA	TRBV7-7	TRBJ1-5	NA	CASSLDQGQPQHF	TGTGCTAGCAGCTTAGACCAGGGCCAGCCCCAGCATTTT
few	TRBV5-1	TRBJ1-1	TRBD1	CASSTGTGSNTEAFF	TGCGCCAGCAGCACAGGGACAGGGTCAAACACTGAAGCTTTCTTT
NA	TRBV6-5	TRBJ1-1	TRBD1	CASSEARGQTEAFF	TGTGCCAGCAGTGAGGCTAGGGGGCAAACTGAAGCTTTCTTT
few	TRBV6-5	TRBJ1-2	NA	CASSRGQERVKAF	TGTGCCAGCAGTCGAGGGCAGGAGAGAGTAAAGGCCTTC
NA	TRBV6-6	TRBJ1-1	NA	CASSIGTRNTEAFF	TGTGCCAGCAGTATAGGGACAAGGAACACTGAAGCTTTCTTT
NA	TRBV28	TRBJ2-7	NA	CASRPHGAYEQYF	TGTGCCAGCAGACCCCACGGAGCCTACGAGCAGTACTTC
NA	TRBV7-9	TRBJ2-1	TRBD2	CSSSPGTSGSFYNEQFF	TGTTCCAGCAGCCCAGGGACTAGCGGGAGTTTTTACAATGAGCAGTTCTTC
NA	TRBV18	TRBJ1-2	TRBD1	CASSQGQGAPMVGYTF	TGTGCCAGCTCACAGGGACAGGGGGCTCCTATGGTTGGCTACACCTTC
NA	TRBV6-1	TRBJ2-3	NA	CASSGRGRPDTQYF	TGTGCCAGCAGTGGTCGGGGGAGGCCAGATACGCAGTATTTT
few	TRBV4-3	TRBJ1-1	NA	CASSQETANTEAFF	TGCGCCAGCAGCCAAGAGACAGCGAACACTGAAGCTTTCTTT
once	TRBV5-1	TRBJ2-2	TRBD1	CASSLGQVETGGHGELFF	TGCGCCAGCAGCTTGGGACAGGTTGAGACAGGGGGCCACGGGGAGCTGTTTTTT
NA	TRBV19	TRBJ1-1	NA	CASSPILSQGSLNTEAFF	TGTGCCAGTAGTCCGATTTTAAGTCAGGGATCCCTGAACACTGAAGCTTTCTTT
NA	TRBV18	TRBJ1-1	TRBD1	CASSPRQGTANTEAFF	TGTGCCAGCTCACCAAGACAGGGGACGGCAAACACTGAAGCTTTCTTT
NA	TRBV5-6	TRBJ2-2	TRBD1	CASRFRDRGPGELFF	TGTGCCAGCAGATTCCGGGACAGGGGGCCCGGGGAGCTGTTTTTT
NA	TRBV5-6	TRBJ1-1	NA	CASSLPRGTEAFF	TGTGCCAGCAGCTTGCCCCGGGGCACTGAAGCTTTCTTT
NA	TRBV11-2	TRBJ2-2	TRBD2	CASSPRRGGSTGELFF	TGTGCCAGCAGCCCCCGCCGGGGCGGGAGCACCGGGGAGCTGTTTTTT
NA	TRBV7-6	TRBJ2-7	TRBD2	CASSLGGLAGGSYEQYF	TGTGCCAGCAGCTTAGGGGGACTAGCGGGAGGCTCCTACGAGCAGTACTTC
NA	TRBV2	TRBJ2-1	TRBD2	CASRDSGRSYNEQFF	TGTGCCAGCAGGGATAGCGGGAGGTCCTACAATGAGCAGTTCTTC
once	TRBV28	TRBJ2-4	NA	CASSYSPTVPAKNIQYF	TGTGCCAGCAGTTACAGCCCCACGGTCCCTGCCAAAAACATTCAGTACTTC
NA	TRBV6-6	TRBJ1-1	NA	CASSYSEATEAFF	TGTGCCAGCAGTTACTCCGAAGCCACTGAAGCTTTCTTT
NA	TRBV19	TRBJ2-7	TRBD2	CASSASSGSSEQYF	TGTGCCAGTAGTGCATCTAGCGGATCTAGCGAGCAGTACTTC
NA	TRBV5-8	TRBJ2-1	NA	CASSLEQGHEQFF	TGTGCCAGCAGCTTGGAGCAGGGCCATGAGCAGTTCTTC
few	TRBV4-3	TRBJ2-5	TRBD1	CASSQVKGARQETQYF	TGCGCCAGCAGCCAAGTAAAGGGGGCGAGACAAGAGACCCAGTACTTC
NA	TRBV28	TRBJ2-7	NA	CASSERREDRNHYEQYF	TGTGCCAGCAGTGAAAGAAGGGAGGACCGAAATCACTACGAGCAGTACTTC
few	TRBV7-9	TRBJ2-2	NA	CASSADLNTGELFF	TGTGCCAGCAGCGCGGACTTAAACACCGGGGAGCTGTTTTTT
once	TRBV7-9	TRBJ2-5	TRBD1	CASSLGGTGGSLETQYF	TGTGCCAGCAGCCTAGGCGGGACAGGGGGCTCGTTGGAGACCCAGTACTTC
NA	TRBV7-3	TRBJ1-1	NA	CASSVGIDGNTEAFF	TGTGCCAGCAGCGTGGGCATTGATGGGAACACTGAAGCTTTCTTT
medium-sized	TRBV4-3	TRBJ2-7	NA	CASSQDPPGSSYEQYF	TGCGCCAGCAGCCAAGATCCGCCTGGCTCCTCCTACGAGCAGTACTTC
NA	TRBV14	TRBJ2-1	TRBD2	CASSQEVLAGRDNEQFF	TGTGCCAGCAGCCAAGAGGTGCTGGCCGGGAGGGACAATGAGCAGTTCTTC
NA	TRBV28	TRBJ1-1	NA	CASSLGTINTEAFF	TGTGCCAGCAGTTTAGGGACAATTAACACTGAAGCTTTCTTT
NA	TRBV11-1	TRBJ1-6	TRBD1	CASSRGTATSPLHF	TGTGCCAGCAGCCGCGGGACAGCTACTTCACCCCTCCACTTT
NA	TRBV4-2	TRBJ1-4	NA	CASSQDATALNEKLFF	TGTGCCAGCAGCCAAGATGCGACAGCTCTTAATGAAAAACTGTTTTTT
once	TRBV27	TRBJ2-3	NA	CASIRAGSTDTQYF	TGTGCCAGCATTAGGGCGGGAAGCACAGATACGCAGTATTTT
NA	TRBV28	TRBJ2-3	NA	CASGRTDTQYF	TGTGCCAGCGGGAGGACAGATACGCAGTATTTT
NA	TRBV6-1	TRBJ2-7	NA	CASSEAPQSLAIIYEQYF	TGTGCCAGCAGTGAAGCGCCCCAAAGTCTAGCTATCATCTACGAGCAGTACTTC
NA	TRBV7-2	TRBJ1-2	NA	CASSLGGVRGGYTF	TGTGCCAGCAGCTTAGGAGGTGTAAGGGGCGGCTACACCTTC
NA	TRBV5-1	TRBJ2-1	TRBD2	CASSLAETSGYNEQFF	TGCGCCAGCAGCTTGGCCGAGACTAGCGGATACAATGAGCAGTTCTTC
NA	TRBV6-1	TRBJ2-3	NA	CASSEALTDTQYF	TGTGCCAGCAGTGAAGCTCTGACAGATACGCAGTATTTT
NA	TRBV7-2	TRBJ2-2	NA	CASSRQNTGELFF	TGTGCCAGCAGCCGACAGAACACCGGGGAGCTGTTTTTT
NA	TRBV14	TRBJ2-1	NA	CASSSRSSSYNEQFF	TGTGCCAGCAGTTCAAGATCGAGCTCCTACAATGAGCAGTTCTTC
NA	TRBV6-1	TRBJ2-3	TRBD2	CASSASGTSGSDPDTQYF	TGTGCCAGCAGTGCCTCCGGGACTAGCGGGAGTGACCCAGATACGCAGTATTTT
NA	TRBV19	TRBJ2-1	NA	CASSATTKREQFF	TGTGCCAGTAGTGCCACGACTAAGCGTGAGCAGTTCTTC
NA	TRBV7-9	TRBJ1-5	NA	CASSLAGGRGNQPQHF	TGTGCCAGCAGCTTAGCCGGGGGGCGAGGCAATCAGCCCCAGCATTTT